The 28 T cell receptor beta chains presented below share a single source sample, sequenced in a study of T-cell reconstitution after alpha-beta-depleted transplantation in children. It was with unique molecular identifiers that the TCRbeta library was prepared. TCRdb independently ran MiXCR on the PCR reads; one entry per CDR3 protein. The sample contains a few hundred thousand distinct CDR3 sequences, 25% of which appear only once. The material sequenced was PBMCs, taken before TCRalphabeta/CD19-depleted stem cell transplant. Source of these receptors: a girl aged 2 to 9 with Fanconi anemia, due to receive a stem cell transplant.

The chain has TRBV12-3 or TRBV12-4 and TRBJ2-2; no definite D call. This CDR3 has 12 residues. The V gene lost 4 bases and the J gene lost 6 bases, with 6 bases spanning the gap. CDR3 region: CASSSGAGELFF. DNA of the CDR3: TGTGCCAGCAGTTCCGGCGCCGGGGAGCTGTTTTTT.

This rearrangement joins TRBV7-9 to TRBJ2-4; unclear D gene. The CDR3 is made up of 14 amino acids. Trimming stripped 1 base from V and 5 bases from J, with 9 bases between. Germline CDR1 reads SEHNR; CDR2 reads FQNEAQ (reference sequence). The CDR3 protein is CASSLVSGQNIQYF. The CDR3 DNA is TGTGCCAGCAGCTTAGTATCCGGACAAAACATTCAGTACTTC. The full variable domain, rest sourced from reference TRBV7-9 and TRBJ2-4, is DTGVSQNPRHKITKRGQNVTFRCDPISEHNRLYWYRQTLGQGPEFLTYFQNEAQLEKSRLLSDRFSAERPKGSFSTLEIQRTEQGDSAMYLCASSLVSGQNIQYFGAGTRLSVL.

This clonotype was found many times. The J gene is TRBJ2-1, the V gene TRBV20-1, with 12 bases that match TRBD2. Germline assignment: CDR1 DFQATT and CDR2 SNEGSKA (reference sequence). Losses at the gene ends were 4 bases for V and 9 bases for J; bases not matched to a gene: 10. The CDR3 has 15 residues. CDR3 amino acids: CSATNPRTSGTEQFF. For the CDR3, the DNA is TGCAGTGCTACGAACCCCCGGACTAGCGGGACTGAGCAGTTCTTC.

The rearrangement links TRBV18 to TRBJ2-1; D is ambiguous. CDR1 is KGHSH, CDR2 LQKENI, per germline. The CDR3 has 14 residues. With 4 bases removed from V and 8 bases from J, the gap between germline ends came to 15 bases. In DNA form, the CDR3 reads TGTGCCAGCTCACGACCCACGCGAGAGGATGAGCAGTTCTTC. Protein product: CASSRPTREDEQFF.

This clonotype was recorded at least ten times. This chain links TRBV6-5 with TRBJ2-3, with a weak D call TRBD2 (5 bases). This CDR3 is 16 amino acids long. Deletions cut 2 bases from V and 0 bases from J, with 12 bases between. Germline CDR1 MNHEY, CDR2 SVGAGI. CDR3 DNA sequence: TGTGCCAGCAGTTACGCGGGCAACCCGAGCACAGATACGCAGTATTTT. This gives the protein CASSYAGNPSTDTQYF.

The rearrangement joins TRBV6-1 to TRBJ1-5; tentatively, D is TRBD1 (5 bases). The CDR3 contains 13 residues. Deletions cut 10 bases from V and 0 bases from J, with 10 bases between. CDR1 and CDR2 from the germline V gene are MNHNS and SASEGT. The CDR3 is CAIQGYSNQPQHF. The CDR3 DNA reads TGTGCCATCCAGGGTTATAGCAATCAGCCCCAGCATTTT.

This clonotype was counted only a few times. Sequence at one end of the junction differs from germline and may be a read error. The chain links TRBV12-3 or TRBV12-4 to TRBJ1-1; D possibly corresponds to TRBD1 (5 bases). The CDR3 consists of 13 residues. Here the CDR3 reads CASSSWGNIEAFF. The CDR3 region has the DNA TGTGCCAGCAGTTCCTGGGGGAACATTGAAGCTTTCTTT.

The CDR3 DNA is TGTGCCAGCAGTCCCGCCGGACAGGGAGTTCCCTATGGCTACACCTTC. The encoded protein is CASSPAGQGVPYGYTF. The rearrangement links TRBV28 to TRBJ1-2, with 8 bases identical to TRBD1. Germline V CDR1 and CDR2: MDHEN, SYDVKM. The V and J ends lost 5 bases and 4 bases, in that order; junction bases with no gene match: 12. CDR3 length: 16 residues.

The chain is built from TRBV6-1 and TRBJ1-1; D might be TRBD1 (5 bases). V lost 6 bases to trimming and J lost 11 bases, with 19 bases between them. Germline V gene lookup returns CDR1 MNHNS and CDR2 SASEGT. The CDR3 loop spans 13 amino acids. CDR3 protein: CASSRDRAGGAFF. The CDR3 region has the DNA TGTGCCAGCAGCCGGGACCGTGCTGGGGGGGCTTTCTTT.

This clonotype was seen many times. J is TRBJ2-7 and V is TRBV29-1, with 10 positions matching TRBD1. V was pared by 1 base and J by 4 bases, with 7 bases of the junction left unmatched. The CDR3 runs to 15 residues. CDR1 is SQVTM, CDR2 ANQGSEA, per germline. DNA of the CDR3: TGCAGCGTTGAAGTTGGGGGGACAGGGGATTACGAGCAGTACTTC. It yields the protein CSVEVGGTGDYEQYF.

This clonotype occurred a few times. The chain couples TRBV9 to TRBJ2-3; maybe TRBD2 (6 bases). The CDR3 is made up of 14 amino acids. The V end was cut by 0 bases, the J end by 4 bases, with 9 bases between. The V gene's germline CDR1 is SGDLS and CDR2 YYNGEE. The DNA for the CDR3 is TGTGCCAGCAGCGTAGTAGGAGGGTCAGATACGCAGTATTTT. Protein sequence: CASSVVGGSDTQYF.

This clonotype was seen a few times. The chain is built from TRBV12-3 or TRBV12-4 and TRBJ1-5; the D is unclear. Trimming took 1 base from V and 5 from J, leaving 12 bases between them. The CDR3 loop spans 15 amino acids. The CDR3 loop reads CASSLGGGSYQPQHF. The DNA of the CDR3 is TGTGCCAGCAGTTTAGGAGGAGGGTCTTATCAGCCCCAGCATTTT.

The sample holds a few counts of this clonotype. The CDR3 loop is CSARPGADTQYF. DNA for the CDR3: TGCAGTGCTAGACCGGGCGCAGATACGCAGTATTTT. J is TRBJ2-3 and V is TRBV20-1; D not certain. Per germline, CDR1 DFQATT and CDR2 SNEGSKA (reference sequence). V lost 2 bases, J lost 4 bases, and 7 bases lay in between. This CDR3 has 12 amino acids.

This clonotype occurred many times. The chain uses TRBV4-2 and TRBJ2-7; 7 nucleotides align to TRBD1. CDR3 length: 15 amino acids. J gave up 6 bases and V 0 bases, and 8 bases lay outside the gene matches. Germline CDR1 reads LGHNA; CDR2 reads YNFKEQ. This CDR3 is CASSQDKGQPFEQYF. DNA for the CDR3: TGTGCCAGCAGCCAAGATAAGGGACAGCCCTTCGAGCAGTACTTC.

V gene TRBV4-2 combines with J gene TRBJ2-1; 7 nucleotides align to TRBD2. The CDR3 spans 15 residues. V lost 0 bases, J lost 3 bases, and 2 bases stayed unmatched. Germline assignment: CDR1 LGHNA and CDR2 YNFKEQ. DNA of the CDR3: TGTGCCAGCAGCCAAGATGGCGGGGGCTACAATGAGCAGTTCTTC. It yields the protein CASSQDGGGYNEQFF.

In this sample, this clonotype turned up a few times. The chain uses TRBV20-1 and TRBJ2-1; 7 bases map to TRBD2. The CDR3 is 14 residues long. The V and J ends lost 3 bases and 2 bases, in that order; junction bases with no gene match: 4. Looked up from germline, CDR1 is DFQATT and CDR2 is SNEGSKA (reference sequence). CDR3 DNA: TGCAGTGCTAGCGGGGGGTCAGCCTACAATGAGCAGTTCTTC. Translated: CSASGGSAYNEQFF.

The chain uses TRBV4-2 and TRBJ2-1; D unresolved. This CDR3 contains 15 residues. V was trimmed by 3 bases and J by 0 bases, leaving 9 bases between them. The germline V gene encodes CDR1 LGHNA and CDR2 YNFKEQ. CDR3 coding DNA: TGTGCCAGCAGCCACCGCGGTAGCTCCTACAATGAGCAGTTCTTC. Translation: CASSHRGSSYNEQFF.

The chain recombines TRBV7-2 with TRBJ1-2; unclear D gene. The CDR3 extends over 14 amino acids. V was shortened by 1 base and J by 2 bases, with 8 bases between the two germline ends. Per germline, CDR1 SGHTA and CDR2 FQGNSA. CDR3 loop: CASSLGSGNYGYTF. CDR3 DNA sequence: TGTGCCAGCAGCTTAGGGTCGGGGAACTATGGCTACACCTTC.

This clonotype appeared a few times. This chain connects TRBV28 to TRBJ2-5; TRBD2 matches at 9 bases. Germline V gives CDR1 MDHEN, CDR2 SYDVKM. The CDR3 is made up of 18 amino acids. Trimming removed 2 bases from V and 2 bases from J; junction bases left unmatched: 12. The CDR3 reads CASSLIVAGVMGQETQYF. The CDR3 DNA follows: TGTGCCAGCAGTTTAATTGTAGCGGGAGTTATGGGGCAAGAGACCCAGTACTTC.

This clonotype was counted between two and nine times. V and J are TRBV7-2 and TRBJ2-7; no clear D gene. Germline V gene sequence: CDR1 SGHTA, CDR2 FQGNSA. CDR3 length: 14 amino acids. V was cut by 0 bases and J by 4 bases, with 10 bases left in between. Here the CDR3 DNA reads TGTGCCAGCAGCTTAGCTTTGGCGGAATACGAGCAGTACTTC. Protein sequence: CASSLALAEYEQYF.

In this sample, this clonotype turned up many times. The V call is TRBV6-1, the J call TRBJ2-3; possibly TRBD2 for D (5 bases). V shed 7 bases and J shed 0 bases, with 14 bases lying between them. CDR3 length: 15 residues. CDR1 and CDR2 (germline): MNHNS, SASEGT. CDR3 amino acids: CASTRRALSTDTQYF. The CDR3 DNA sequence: TGTGCCAGCACTAGGCGGGCCCTTAGCACAGATACGCAGTATTTT.

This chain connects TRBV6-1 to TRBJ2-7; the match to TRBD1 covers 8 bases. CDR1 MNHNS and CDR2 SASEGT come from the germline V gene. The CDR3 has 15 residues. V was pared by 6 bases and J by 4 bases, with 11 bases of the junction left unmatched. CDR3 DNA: TGTGCCAGCAGCCCGGCCGGGACAGGCACATACGAGCAGTACTTC. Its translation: CASSPAGTGTYEQYF.

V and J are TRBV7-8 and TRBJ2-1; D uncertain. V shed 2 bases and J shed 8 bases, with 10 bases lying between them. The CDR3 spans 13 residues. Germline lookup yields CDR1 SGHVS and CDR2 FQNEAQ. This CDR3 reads CASSLLRRDEQFF. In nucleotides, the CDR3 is TGTGCCAGCAGCTTATTACGTAGGGATGAGCAGTTCTTC.

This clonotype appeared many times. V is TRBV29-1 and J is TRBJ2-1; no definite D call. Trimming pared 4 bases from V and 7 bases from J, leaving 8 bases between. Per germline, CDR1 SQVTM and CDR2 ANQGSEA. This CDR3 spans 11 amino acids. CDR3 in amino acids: CSVALQNEQFF. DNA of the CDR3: TGCAGCGTTGCTTTGCAGAATGAGCAGTTCTTC.

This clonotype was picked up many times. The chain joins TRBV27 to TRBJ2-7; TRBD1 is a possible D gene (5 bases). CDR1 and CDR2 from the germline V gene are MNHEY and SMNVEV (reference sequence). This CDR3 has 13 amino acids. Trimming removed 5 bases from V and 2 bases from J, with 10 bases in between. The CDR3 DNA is TGTGCCAGCAGTGGCAGACAGACCTACGAGCAGTACTTC. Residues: CASSGRQTYEQYF.

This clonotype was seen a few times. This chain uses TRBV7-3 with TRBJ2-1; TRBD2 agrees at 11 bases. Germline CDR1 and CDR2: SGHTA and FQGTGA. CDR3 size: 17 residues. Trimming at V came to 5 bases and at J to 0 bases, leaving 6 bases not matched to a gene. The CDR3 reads CASSRLAGLSSYNEQFF. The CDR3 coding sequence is TGTGCCAGCAGCCGACTAGCGGGATTGAGCTCCTACAATGAGCAGTTCTTC.

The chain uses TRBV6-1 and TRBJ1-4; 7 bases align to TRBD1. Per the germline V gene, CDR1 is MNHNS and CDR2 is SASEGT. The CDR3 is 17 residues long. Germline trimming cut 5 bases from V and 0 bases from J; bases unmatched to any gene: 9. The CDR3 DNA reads TGTGCCAGCAGTAGAGCCGGGACAGCGTCAACTAATGAAAAACTGTTTTTT. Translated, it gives CASSRAGTASTNEKLFF.

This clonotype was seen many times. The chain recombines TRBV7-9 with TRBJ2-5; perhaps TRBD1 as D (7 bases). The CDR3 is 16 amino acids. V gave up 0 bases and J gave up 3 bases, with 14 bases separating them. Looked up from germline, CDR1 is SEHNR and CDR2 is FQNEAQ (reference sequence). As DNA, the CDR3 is TGTGCCAGCAGCTTAGCGAACAGGGGAGGTAAAGAGACCCAGTACTTC. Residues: CASSLANRGGKETQYF.